This T cell receptor beta chain was obtained from a study of CD8+CD57+ T cells in acquired aplastic anemia. The wider study: Isolated CD4+ and CD8+ cells, once sorted, yielded DNA averaging roughly 3.2 ug.

Researchers used genomic DNA as the template to profile TCR beta VDJ and CDR3. TCRdb re-called the reads with MiXCR, one entry per CDR3 protein. The table has over 150,000 distinct CDR3 sequences, about 52% seen once. This CDR3 region has 15 residues. Trimming removed 3 bases at V and 0 bases at J, with 6 bases between. Germline assignment: CDR1 LNHDA and CDR2 SQIVND (reference sequence). In regard to this clonotype: Its target is unknown.

General study points: Both patients and controls carried the same twenty-nine CD8+ CDR3 sequences. Patients and controls had CD8+ Simpson's diversity values that were not significantly distinct.

By flow cytometry, patients selected for sequencing had shown an expansion of CD8+CD57+ cells. Therapy had not been given to patients before blood sampling. This chain links TRBV19 with TRBJ2-6; D unresolved. This TCR was recovered from a human donor with aplastic anemia. Sequencing was performed on sorted CD4+, CD8+, or CD8+CD57+ T cells (not recorded which) from PBMCs. CDR3 protein: CASSISGSGANVLTF. The CDR3 coding sequence is TGTGCCAGTAGTATCTCAGGCTCTGGGGCCAACGTCCTGACTTTC.